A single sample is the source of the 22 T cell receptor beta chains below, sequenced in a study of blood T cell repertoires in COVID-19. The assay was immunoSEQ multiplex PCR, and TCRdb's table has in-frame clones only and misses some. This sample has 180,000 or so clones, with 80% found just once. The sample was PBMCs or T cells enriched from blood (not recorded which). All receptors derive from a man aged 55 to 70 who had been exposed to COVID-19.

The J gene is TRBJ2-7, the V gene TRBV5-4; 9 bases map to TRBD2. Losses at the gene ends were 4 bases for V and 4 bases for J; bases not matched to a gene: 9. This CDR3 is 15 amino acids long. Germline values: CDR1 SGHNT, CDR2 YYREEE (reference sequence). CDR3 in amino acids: CASSAPGLAQYEQYF. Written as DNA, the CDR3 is TGTGCCAGCAGCGCCCCGGGACTAGCCCAATACGAGCAGTACTTC.

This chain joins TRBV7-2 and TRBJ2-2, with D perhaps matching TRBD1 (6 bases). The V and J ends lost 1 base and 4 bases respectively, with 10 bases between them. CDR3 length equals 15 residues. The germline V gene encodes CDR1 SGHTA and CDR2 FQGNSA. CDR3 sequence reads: CASSLGQVGTGELFF. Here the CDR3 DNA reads TGTGCCAGCAGCTTAGGACAGGTGGGCACCGGGGAGCTGTTTTTT.

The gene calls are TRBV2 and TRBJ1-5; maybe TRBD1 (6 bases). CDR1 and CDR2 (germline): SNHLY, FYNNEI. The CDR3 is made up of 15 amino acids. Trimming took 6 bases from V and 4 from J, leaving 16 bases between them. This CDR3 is CASRTGGGLNQPQHF. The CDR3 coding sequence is TGTGCCAGCAGGACTGGGGGGGGCCTAAATCAGCCCCAGCATTTT.

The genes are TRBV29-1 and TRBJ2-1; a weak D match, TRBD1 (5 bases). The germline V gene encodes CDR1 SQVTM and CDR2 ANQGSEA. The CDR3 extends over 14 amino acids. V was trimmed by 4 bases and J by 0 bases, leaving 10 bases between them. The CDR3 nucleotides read TGCAGCGTTGGGAAGGGGAACTCCTACAATGAGCAGTTCTTC. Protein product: CSVGKGNSYNEQFF.

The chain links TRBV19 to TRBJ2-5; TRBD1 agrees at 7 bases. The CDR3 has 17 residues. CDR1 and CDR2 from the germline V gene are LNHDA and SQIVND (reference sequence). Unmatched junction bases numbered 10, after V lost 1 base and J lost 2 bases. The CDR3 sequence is CASSIVGGQPRQETQYF. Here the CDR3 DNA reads TGTGCCAGTAGTATAGTAGGGGGACAGCCGCGGCAAGAGACCCAGTACTTC.

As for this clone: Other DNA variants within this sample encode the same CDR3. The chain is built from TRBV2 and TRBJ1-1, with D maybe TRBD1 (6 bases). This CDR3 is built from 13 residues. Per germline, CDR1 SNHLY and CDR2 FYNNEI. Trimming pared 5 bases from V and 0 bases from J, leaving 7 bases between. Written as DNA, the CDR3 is TGTGCCAGCAGTACAGGGCTGAACACTGAAGCTTTCTTT. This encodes CASSTGLNTEAFF. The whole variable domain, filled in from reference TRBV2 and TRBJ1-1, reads EPEVTQTPSHQVTQMGQEVILRCVPISNHLYFYWYRQILGQKVEFLVSFYNNEISEKSEIFDDQFSVERPDGSNFTLKIRSTKLEDSAMYFCASSTGLNTEAFFGQGTRLTVV.

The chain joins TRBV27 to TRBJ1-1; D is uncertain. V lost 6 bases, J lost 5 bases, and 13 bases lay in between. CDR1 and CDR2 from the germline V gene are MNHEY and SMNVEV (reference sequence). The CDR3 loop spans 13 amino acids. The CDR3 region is CASSHPGGTEAFF. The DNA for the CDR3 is TGTGCCAGCAGCCACCCGGGTGGGACTGAAGCTTTCTTT.

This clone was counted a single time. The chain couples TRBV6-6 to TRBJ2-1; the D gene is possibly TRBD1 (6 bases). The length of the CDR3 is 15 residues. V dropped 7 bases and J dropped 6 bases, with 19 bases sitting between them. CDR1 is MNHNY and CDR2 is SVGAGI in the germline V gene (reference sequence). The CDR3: CASTSGVVDVNEQFF. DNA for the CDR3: TGTGCCAGCACCTCAGGGGTCGTAGATGTCAATGAGCAGTTCTTC.

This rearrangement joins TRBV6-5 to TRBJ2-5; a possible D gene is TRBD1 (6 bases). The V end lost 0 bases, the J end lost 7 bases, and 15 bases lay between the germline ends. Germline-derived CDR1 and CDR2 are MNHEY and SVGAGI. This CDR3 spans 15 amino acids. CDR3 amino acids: CASSYSSRGEGTQYF. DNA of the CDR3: TGTGCCAGCAGTTACTCGAGCAGGGGAGAGGGGACCCAGTACTTC.

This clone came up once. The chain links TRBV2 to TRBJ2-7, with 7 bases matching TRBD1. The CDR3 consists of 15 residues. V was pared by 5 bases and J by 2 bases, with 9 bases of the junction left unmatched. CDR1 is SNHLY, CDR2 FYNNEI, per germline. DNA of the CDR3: TGTGCCAGCAGTCACACAGGGGCTTTGGCCTACGAGCAGTACTTC. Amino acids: CASSHTGALAYEQYF.

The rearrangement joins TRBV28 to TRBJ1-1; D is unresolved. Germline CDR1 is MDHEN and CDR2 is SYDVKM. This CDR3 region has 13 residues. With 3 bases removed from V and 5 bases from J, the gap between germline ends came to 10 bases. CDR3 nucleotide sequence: TGTGCCAGCAGTTTTTCGGGGAGAACTGAAGCTTTCTTT. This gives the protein CASSFSGRTEAFF.

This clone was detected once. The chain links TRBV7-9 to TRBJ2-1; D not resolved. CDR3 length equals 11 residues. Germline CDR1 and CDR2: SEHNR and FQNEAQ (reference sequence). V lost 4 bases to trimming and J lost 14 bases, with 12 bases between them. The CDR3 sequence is CASSYEAREFF. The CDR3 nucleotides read TGTGCCAGCAGCTACGAGGCGCGTGAGTTCTTC.

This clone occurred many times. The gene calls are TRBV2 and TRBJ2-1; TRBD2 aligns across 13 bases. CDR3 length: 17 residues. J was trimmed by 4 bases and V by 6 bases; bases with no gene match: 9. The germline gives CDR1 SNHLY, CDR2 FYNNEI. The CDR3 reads CASSWTSGSIGYNEQFF. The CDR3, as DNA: TGTGCCAGCAGCTGGACTAGCGGGAGCATAGGTTACAATGAGCAGTTCTTC.

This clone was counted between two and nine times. CDR3 DNA: TGTGCCAGCAGCGTAGGGCGGGACGGGCAGCCCCAGCATTTT. It translates to CASSVGRDGQPQHF. The chain recombines TRBV9 with TRBJ1-5; TRBD1 is a possible D gene (5 bases). V shed 0 bases and J shed 7 bases, with 11 bases lying between them. CDR1 and CDR2 from the germline V gene are SGDLS and YYNGEE. The CDR3 sequence is 14 residues long.

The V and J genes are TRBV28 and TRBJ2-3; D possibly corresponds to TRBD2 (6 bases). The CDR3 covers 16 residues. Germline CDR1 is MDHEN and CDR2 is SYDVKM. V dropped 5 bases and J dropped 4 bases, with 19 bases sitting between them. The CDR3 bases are TGTGCCAGCAGTAGGTTGGGGGGAGTAGGGTCAGATACGCAGTATTTT. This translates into CASSRLGGVGSDTQYF.

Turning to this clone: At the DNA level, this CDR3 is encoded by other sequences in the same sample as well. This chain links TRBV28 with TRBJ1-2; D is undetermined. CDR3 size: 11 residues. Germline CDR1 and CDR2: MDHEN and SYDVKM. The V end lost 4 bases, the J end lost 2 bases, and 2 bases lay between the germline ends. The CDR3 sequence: CASSSNYGYTF. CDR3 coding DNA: TGTGCCAGCAGTTCGAACTATGGCTACACCTTC.

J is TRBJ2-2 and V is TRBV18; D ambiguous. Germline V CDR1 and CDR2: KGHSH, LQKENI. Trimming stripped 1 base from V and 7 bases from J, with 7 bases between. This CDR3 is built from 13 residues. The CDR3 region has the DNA TGTGCCAGCTCACCACAGAGCGTCGGGGAGCTGTTTTTT. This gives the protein CASSPQSVGELFF.

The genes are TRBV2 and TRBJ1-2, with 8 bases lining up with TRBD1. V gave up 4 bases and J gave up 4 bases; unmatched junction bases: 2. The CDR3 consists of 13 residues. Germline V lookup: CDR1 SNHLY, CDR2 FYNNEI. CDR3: CASSGTGPYGYTF. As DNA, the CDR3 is TGTGCCAGCAGTGGGACAGGGCCCTATGGCTACACCTTC.

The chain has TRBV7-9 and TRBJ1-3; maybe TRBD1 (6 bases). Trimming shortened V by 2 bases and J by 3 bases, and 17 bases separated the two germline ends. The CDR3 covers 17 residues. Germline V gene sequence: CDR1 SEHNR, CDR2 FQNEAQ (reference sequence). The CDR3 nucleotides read TGTGCCAGCAGCTTATCTTCCAGGGGTAGAGGTGGAAACACCATATATTTT. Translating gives CASSLSSRGRGGNTIYF.

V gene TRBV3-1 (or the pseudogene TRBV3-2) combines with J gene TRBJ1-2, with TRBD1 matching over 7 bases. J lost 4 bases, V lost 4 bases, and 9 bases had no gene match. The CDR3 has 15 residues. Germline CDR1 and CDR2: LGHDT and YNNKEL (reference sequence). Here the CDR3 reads CASSPEGTALYGYTF. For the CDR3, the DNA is TGTGCCAGCAGCCCGGAAGGGACAGCCCTCTATGGCTACACCTTC.

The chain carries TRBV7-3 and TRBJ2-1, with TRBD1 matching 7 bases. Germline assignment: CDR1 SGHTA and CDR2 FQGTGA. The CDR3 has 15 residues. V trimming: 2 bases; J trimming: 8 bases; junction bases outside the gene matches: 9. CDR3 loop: CASSLRGQSFDEQFF. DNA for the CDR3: TGTGCCAGCAGCTTACGGGGACAGAGTTTCGATGAGCAGTTCTTC.

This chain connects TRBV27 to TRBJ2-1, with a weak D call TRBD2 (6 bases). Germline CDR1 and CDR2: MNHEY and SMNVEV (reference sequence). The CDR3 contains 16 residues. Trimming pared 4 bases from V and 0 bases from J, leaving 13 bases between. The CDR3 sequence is CASSSIAVSSYNEQFF. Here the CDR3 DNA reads TGTGCCAGCAGTTCAATAGCGGTGAGCTCCTACAATGAGCAGTTCTTC.